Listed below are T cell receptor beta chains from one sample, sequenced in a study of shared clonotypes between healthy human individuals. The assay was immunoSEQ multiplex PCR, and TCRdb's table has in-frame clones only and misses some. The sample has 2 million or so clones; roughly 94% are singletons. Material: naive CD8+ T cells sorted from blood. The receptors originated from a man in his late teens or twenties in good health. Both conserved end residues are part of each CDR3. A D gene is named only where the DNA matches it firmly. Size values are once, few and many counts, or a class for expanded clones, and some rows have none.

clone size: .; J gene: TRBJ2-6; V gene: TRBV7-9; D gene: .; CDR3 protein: CASSIVGEGANVLTF; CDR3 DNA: TGTGCCAGCAGCATAGTAGGGGAAGGGGCCAACGTCCTGACTTTC
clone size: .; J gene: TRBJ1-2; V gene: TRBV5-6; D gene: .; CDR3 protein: CASSFGVSYGYTF; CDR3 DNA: TGTGCCAGCAGCTTCGGGGTTTCCTATGGCTACACCTTC
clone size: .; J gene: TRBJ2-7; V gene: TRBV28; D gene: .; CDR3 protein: CASSLSSYEQYF; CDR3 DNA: TGTGCCAGCAGTTTAAGCTCATACGAGCAGTACTTC
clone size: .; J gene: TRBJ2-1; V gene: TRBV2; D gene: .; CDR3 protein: CASSEAEGYYNEQFF; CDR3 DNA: TGTGCCAGCAGTGAAGCGGAAGGGTACTACAATGAGCAGTTCTTC
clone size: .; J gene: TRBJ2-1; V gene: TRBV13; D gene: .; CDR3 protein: CASSPRTNEQFF; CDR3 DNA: TGTGCCAGCAGCCCTCGGACTAATGAGCAGTTCTTC
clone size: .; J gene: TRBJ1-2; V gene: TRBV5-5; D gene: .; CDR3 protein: CASSFRTETIYGYTF; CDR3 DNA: TGTGCCAGCAGCTTCCGGACAGAAACCATCTATGGCTACACCTTC
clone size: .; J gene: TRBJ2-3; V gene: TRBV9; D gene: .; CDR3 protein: CASSGRGAGEIDTQYF; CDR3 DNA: TGTGCCAGCAGCGGACGAGGGGCAGGGGAAATAGATACGCAGTATTTT
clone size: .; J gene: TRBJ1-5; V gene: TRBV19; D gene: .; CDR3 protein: CASSIDGSGPQHF; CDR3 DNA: TGTGCCAGTAGTATCGATGGGTCAGGGCCCCAGCATTTT
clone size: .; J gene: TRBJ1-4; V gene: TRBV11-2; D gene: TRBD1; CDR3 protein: CASSLVGQGYEKLFF; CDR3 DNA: TGTGCCAGCAGCTTAGTGGGACAGGGGTATGAAAAACTGTTTTTT
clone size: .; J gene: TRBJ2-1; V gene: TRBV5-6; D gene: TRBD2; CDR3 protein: CASSSERGLAGVHNEQFF; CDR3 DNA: TGTGCCAGCAGCTCGGAGAGGGGACTAGCGGGAGTACACAATGAGCAGTTCTTC
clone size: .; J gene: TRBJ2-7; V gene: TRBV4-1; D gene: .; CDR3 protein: CASSQVGRSYEQYF; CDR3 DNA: TGCGCCAGCAGCCAAGTCGGACGGTCCTACGAGCAGTACTTC
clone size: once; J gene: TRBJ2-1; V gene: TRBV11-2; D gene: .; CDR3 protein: CASSSHAESYNEQFF; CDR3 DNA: TGTGCCAGCAGCTCCCACGCAGAATCCTACAATGAGCAGTTCTTC
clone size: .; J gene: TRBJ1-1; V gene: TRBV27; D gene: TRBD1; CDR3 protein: CASSGHSTGMNTEAFF; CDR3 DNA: TGTGCCAGCAGCGGACACTCGACAGGGATGAACACTGAAGCTTTCTTT
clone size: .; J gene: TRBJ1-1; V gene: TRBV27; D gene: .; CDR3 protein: CASSLQGSNTEAFF; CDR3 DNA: TGTGCCAGCAGTTTACAGGGTTCAAACACTGAAGCTTTCTTT
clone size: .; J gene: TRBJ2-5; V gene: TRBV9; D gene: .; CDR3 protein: CASSPRPILETQYF; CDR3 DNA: TGTGCCAGCAGCCCCCGACCGATACTAGAGACCCAGTACTTC
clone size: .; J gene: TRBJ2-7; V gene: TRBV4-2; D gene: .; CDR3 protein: CASSHTVSSYEQYF; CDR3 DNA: TGTGCCAGCAGCCATACAGTGAGCTCCTACGAGCAGTACTTC